Below, 10 T cell receptor beta chains from the same sample are listed, as sequenced in a study of control samples from healthy donors and cancer patients. Sequencing used immunoSEQ multiplex PCR; TCRdb keeps in-frame clones, though not all of them. Among some 150,000 clones listed, 93% were seen once. Source material: blood. Source of these receptors: a man aged 50 or older in good health.

This rearrangement joins TRBV6-5 to TRBJ2-2, with D unclear. This CDR3 spans 15 amino acids. Trimming removed 5 bases from V and 1 base from J, with 11 bases in between. Germline lookup yields CDR1 MNHEY and CDR2 SVGAGI. CDR3 bases: TGTGCCAGCAGTCCGAATGGCCTGAACACCGGGGAGCTGTTTTTT. It translates to CASSPNGLNTGELFF.

Only one count was recorded for this clone. This sequence joins TRBV5-1 and TRBJ1-2, with TRBD1 identical over 7 bases. V was clipped by 4 bases and J by 3 bases; unmatched bases: 6. Germline CDR1 is SGHRS and CDR2 is YFSETQ. The CDR3 contains 14 residues. As DNA, the CDR3 is TGCGCCAGCAGCCGAACCGGGACAGACTATGGCTACACCTTC. It yields the protein CASSRTGTDYGYTF.

This clone was seen only once. The CDR3 sequence: CATSYGGMSTEAFF. In nucleotides, the CDR3 is TGTGCCACCAGCTATGGGGGTATGAGCACTGAAGCTTTCTTT. The chain has TRBV15 and TRBJ1-1; possibly TRBD1 for D (5 bases). CDR1 is LNHNV, CDR2 YYDKDF, per germline (reference sequence). CDR3 size: 14 residues. Trimming stripped 5 bases from V and 4 bases from J, with 14 bases between.

The CDR3 DNA reads TGTGCCAGCAGTGAAACGGCCAGGGGATACGAGCAGTACTTC. Translating gives CASSETARGYEQYF. The chain links TRBV2 to TRBJ2-7; TRBD1 might be the D (6 bases). CDR1 and CDR2 (germline): SNHLY, FYNNEI. V was cut by 2 bases and J by 4 bases, with 12 bases left in between. This CDR3 spans 14 amino acids.

The chain uses TRBV7-3 and TRBJ2-3, with D maybe TRBD1 (5 bases). The V end lost 0 bases, the J end lost 0 bases, and 7 bases lay between the germline ends. Germline lookup yields CDR1 SGHTA and CDR2 FQGTGA. The CDR3 sequence is 15 residues long. This CDR3 is CASSLTRGSTDTQYF. DNA for the CDR3: TGTGCCAGCAGCTTAACAAGGGGTAGCACAGATACGCAGTATTTT.

V and J are TRBV6-2 or TRBV6-3 and TRBJ2-7; 8 nucleotides line up with TRBD1. The V segment lost 2 bases and the J segment 2 bases; nucleotides outside the gene matches: 2. Germline lookup yields CDR1 MNHEY and CDR2 SVGEGT. The CDR3 is made up of 14 amino acids. CDR3 DNA sequence: TGTGCCAGCAGTTACGGGACAGGAACCTACGAGCAGTACTTC. This translates into CASSYGTGTYEQYF.

The chain links TRBV7-9 to TRBJ1-1; TRBD1 matches at 7 bases. Germline trimming cut 1 base from V and 2 bases from J; bases unmatched to any gene: 4. Per germline, CDR1 SEHNR and CDR2 FQNEAQ (reference sequence). This CDR3 is built from 15 residues. CDR3: CASSLDRGYNTEAFF. The CDR3 coding sequence is TGTGCCAGCAGCTTAGACAGGGGATACAACACTGAAGCTTTCTTT.

This rearrangement joins TRBV14 to TRBJ1-2, with D tentatively TRBD1 (6 bases). This CDR3 contains 15 residues. Germline lookup yields CDR1 SGHDN and CDR2 FVKESK. V lost 3 bases, J lost 3 bases, and 14 bases lay in between. CDR3 in amino acids: CASSHLGGRDYGYTF. The CDR3 DNA reads as TGTGCCAGCAGCCACCTGGGGGGCAGGGACTATGGCTACACCTTC.

This chain connects TRBV3-1 (or the pseudogene TRBV3-2) to TRBJ2-1; D is uncertain. V was pared by 4 bases and J by 10 bases, with 14 bases between. CDR1 is LGHDT, CDR2 YNNKEL, per germline (reference sequence). The CDR3 runs 13 residues. For the CDR3, the DNA is TGTGCCAGCAGCCTGGCCGGGTTCAGGGAGCAGTTCTTC. This sequence encodes CASSLAGFREQFF.

The gene calls are TRBV28 and TRBJ1-5; the D gene is possibly TRBD1 (5 bases). The CDR3 runs to 16 residues. Trimming cost V 1 base and J 5 bases, with 15 bases left between them. CDR1 and CDR2 (germline): MDHEN, SYDVKM. CDR3 amino acids: CASSLSGAPDYQPQHF. DNA of the CDR3: TGTGCCAGCAGTTTATCCGGGGCCCCAGACTATCAGCCCCAGCATTTT.